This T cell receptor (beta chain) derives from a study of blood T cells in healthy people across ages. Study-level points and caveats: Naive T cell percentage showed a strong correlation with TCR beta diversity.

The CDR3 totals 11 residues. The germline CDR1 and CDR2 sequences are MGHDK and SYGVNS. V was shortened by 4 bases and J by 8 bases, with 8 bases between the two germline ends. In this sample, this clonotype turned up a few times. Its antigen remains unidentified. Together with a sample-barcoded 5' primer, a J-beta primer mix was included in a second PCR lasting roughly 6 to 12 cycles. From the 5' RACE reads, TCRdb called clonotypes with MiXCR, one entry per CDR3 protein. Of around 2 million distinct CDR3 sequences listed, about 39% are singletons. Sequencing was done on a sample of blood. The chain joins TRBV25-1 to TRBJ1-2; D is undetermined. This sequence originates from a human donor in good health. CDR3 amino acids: CASSATRGYTF. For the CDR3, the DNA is TGTGCCAGCAGTGCGACTCGGGGCTACACCTTC.